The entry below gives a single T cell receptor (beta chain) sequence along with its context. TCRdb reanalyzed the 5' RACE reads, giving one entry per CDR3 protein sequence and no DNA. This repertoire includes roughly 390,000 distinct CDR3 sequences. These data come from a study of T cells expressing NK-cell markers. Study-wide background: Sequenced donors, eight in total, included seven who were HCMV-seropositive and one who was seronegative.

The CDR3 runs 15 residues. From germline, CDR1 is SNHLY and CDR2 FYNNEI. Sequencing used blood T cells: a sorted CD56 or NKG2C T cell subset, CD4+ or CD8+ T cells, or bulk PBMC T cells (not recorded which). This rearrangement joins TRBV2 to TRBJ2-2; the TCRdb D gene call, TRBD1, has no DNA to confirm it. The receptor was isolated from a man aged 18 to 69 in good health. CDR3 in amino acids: CASKQDRVLVGELFF.